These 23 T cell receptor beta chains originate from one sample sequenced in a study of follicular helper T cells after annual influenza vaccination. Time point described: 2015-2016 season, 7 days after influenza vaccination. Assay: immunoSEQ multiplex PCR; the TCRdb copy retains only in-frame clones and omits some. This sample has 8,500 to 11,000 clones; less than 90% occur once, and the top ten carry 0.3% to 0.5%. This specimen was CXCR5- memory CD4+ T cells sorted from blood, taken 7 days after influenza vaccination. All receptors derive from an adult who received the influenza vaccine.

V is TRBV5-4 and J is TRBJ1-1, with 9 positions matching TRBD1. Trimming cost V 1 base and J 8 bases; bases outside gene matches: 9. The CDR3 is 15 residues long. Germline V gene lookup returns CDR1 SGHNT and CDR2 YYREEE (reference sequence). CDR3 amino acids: CASSLSRDRVPEAFF. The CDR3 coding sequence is TGTGCCAGCAGCTTGAGCCGGGACAGGGTCCCGGAAGCTTTCTTT. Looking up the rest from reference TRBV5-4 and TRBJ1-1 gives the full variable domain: ETGVTQSPTHLIKTRGQQVTLRCSSQSGHNTVSWYQQALGQGPQFIFQYYREEENGRGNFPPRFSGLQFPNYSSELNVNALELDDSALYLCASSLSRDRVPEAFFGQGTRLTVV.

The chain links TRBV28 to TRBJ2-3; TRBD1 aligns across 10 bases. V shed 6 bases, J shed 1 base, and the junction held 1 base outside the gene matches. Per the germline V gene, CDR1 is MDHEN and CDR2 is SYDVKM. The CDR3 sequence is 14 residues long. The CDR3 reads CASRGQGGTDTQYF. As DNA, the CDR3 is TGTGCCAGCAGAGGACAGGGGGGCACAGATACGCAGTATTTT.

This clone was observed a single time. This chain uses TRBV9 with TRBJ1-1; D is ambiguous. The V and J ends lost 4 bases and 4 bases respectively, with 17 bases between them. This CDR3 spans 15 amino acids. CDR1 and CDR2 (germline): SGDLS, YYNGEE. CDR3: CASSKGPRRSTEAFF. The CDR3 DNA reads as TGTGCCAGCAGCAAGGGTCCCAGGCGGAGCACTGAAGCTTTCTTT. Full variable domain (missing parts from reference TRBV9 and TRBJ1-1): DSGVTQTPKHLITATGQRVTLRCSPRSGDLSVYWYQQSLDQGLQFLIQYYNGEERAKGNILERFSAQQFPDLHSELNLSSLELGDSALYFCASSKGPRRSTEAFFGQGTRLTVV.

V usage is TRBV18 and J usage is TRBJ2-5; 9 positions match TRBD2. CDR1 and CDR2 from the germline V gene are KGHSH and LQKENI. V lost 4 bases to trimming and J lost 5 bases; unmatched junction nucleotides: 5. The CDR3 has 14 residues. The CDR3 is CASSQAGGPETQYF. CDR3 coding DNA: TGTGCCAGCTCACAGGCGGGGGGGCCGGAGACCCAGTACTTC.

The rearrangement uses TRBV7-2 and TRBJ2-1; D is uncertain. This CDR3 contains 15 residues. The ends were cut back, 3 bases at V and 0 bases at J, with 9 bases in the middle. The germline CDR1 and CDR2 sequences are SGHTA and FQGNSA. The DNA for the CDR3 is TGTGCCAGCAGCTTGCTGCCGAGCTCCTACAATGAGCAGTTCTTC. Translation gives CASSLLPSSYNEQFF.

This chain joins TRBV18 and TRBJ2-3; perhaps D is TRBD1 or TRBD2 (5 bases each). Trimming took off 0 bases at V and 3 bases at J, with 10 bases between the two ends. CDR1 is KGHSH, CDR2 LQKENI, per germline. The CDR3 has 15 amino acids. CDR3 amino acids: CASSPPLGATDTQYF. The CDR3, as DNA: TGTGCCAGCTCACCACCGCTCGGGGCAACAGATACGCAGTATTTT. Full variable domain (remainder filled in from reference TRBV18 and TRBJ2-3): NAGVMQNPRHLVRRRGQEARLRCSPMKGHSHVYWYRQLPEEGLKFMVYLQKENIIDESGMPKERFSAEFPKEGPSILRIQQVVRGDSAAYFCASSPPLGATDTQYFGPGTRLTVL.

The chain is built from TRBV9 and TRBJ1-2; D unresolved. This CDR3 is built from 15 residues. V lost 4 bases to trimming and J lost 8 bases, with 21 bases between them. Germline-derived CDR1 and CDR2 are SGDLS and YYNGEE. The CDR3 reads CASSPSDRVGPGYTF. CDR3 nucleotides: TGTGCCAGCAGCCCGAGTGATCGGGTCGGACCCGGCTACACCTTC.

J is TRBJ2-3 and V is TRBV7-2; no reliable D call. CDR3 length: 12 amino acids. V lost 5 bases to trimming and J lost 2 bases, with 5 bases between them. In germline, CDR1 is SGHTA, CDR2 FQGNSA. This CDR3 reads CASSPDTDTQYF. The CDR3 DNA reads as TGTGCCAGCAGCCCAGACACAGATACGCAGTATTTT.

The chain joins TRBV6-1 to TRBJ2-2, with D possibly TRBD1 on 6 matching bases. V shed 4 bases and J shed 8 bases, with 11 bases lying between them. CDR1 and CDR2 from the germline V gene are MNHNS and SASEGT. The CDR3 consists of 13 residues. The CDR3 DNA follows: TGTGCCAGCAGTGCACAGGGAGAGGGGGAGCTGTTTTTT. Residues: CASSAQGEGELFF.

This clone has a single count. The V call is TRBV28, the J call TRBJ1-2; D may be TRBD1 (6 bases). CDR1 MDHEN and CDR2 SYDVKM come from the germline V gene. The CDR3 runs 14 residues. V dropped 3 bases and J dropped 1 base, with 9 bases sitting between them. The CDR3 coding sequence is TGTGCCAGCAGTTTGGACAGTATTAACTATGGCTACACCTTC. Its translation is CASSLDSINYGYTF.

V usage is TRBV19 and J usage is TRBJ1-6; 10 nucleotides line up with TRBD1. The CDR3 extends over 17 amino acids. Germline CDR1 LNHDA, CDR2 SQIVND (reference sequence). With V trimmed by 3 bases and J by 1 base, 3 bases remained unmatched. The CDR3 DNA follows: TGTGCCAGTAGTATTGGGACAGGGGAGTCCTATAATTCACCCCTCCACTTT. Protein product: CASSIGTGESYNSPLHF.

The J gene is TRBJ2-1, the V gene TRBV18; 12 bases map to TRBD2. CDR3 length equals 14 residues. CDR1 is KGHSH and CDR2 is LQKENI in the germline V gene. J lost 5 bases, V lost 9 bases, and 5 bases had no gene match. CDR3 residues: CASGLAGLHNEQFF. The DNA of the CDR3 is TGTGCCAGTGGACTAGCGGGGTTACACAATGAGCAGTTCTTC.

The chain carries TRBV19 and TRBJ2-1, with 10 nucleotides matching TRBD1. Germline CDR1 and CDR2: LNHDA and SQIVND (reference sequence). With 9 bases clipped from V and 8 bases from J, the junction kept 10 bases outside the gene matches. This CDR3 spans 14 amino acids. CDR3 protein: CASAPGTGDYEQFF. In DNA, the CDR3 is TGTGCCAGCGCCCCCGGGACAGGGGATTATGAGCAGTTCTTC.

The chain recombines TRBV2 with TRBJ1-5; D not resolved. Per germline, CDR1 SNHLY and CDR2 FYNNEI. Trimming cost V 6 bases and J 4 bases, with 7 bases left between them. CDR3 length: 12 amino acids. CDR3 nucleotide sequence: TGTGCCAGCAGGAACTCAAATCAGCCCCAGCATTTT. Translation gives CASRNSNQPQHF.

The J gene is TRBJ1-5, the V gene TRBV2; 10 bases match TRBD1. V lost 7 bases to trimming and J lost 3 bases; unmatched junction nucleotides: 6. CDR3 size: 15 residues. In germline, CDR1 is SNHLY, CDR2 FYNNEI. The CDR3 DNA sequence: TGTGCCAGCAAGGCGGGACAGGGGAACAATCAGCCCCAGCATTTT. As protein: CASKAGQGNNQPQHF.

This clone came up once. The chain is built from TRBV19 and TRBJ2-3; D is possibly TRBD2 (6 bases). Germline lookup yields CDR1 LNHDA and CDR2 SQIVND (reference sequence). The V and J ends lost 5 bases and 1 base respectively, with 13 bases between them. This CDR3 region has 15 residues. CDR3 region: CASSSPGLGTDTQYF. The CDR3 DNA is TGTGCCAGTAGTTCACCGGGACTGGGCACAGATACGCAGTATTTT.

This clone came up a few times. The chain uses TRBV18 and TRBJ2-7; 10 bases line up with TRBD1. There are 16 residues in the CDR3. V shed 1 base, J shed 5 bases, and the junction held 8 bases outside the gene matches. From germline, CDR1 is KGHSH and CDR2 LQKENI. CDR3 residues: CASSPLYGTGVNEQYF. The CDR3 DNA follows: TGTGCCAGCTCACCACTCTATGGGACAGGGGTTAACGAGCAGTACTTC.

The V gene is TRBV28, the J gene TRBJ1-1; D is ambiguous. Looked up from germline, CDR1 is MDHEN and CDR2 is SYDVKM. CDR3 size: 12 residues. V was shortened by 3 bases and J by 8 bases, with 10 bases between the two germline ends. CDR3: CASSLVRSEAFF. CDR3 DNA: TGTGCCAGCAGTTTGGTAAGGTCGGAAGCTTTCTTT.

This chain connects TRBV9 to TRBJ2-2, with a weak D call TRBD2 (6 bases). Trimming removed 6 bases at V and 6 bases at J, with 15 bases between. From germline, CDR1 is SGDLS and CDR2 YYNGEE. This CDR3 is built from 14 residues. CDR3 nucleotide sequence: TGTGCCAGCACCCACGGGGGTGGTCCCGGGGAGCTGTTTTTT. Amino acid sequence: CASTHGGGPGELFF.

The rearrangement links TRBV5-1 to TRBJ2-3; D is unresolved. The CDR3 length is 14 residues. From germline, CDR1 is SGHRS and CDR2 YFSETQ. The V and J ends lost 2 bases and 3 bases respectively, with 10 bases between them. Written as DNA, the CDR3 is TGCGCCAGCAGCTTACGTTCGAAGACAGATACGCAGTATTTT. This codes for CASSLRSKTDTQYF.

CDR3 nucleotide sequence: TGTGCCAGCAAACAAAGGGCCGTCTCCTCTGGAAACACCATATATTTT. It encodes CASKQRAVSSGNTIYF. The chain employs TRBV7-2 and TRBJ1-3; D not certain. Trimming cost V 7 bases and J 0 bases, with 16 bases left between them. The CDR3 is made up of 16 amino acids. Germline CDR1 reads SGHTA; CDR2 reads FQGNSA. Full variable domain (rest looked up from reference TRBV7-2 and TRBJ1-3): GAGVSQSPSNKVTEKGKDVELRCDPISGHTALYWYRQSLGQGLEFLIYFQGNSAPDKSGLPSDRFSAERTGGSVSTLTIQRTQQEDSAVYLCASKQRAVSSGNTIYFGEGSWLTVV.

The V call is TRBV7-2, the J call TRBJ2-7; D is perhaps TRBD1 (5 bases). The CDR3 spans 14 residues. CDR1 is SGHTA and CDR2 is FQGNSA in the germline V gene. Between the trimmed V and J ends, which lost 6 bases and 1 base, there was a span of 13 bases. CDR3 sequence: CASREEQVSYEQYF. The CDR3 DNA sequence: TGTGCCAGCAGAGAAGAACAGGTATCCTACGAGCAGTACTTC.

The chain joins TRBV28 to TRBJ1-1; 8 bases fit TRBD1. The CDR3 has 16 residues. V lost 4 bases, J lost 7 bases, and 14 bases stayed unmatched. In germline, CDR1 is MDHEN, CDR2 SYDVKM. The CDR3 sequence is CASSSLPGGGQVEAFF. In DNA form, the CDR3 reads TGTGCCAGCAGTTCGCTCCCAGGGGGCGGTCAGGTTGAAGCTTTCTTT.